This is a list of T cell receptor beta chains from one sample in a study of beta chain features in type 1 diabetes. Assay used: immunoSEQ multiplex PCR; TCRdb lists only in-frame clones, some missing. Of approximately 260,000 clones listed, roughly 24% were seen once; the top ten hold around 0.013%. Material for sequencing was naive CD4+ T cells from blood. Receptor source: a woman aged 30 to 39 with type 1 diabetes. Each CDR3 is given with its conserved first and last residue. A D gene is named only where the DNA matches it firmly. A row's size may be missing; if present it is once, few, many or a size class.

D gene: TRBD1; V gene: TRBV5-4; J gene: TRBJ1-1; clone size: .; CDR3 DNA: TGTGCCAGCAGCTTGGACAGGGGGCACACTGAAGCTTTCTTT; CDR3 protein: CASSLDRGHTEAFF
D gene: .; V gene: TRBV16; J gene: TRBJ1-4; clone size: .; CDR3 DNA: TGTGCCAGCAGCCTGACGGAGCCAACTAATGAAAAACTGTTTTTT; CDR3 protein: CASSLTEPTNEKLFF
D gene: TRBD1; V gene: TRBV5-1; J gene: TRBJ1-1; clone size: .; CDR3 DNA: TGCGCCAGCAGCTTCGGACAGGGTAACGGAGCTTTCTTT; CDR3 protein: CASSFGQGNGAFF
D gene: .; V gene: TRBV7-2; J gene: TRBJ1-3; clone size: few; CDR3 DNA: TGTGCCAGCAGCTTAGTTTTGTTTGGGAGTGGAAACACCATATATTTT; CDR3 protein: CASSLVLFGSGNTIYF
D gene: TRBD2; V gene: TRBV28; J gene: TRBJ2-1; clone size: .; CDR3 DNA: TGTGCCAGCAGTTCGGCTAGCGGGAGGGCCATCACGAATGAGCAGTTCTTC; CDR3 protein: CASSSASGRAITNEQFF
D gene: TRBD1; V gene: TRBV4-1; J gene: TRBJ1-4; clone size: few; CDR3 DNA: TGCGCCAGCAGCCAAGATTGGACAGGGGGCGAAAAACTGTTTTTT; CDR3 protein: CASSQDWTGGEKLFF
D gene: TRBD2; V gene: TRBV27; J gene: TRBJ2-7; clone size: .; CDR3 DNA: TGTGCCAGCAGGGGACTAGCGGGAGGCGCTTCCTACGAGCAGTACTTC; CDR3 protein: CASRGLAGGASYEQYF
D gene: TRBD2; V gene: TRBV7-8; J gene: TRBJ2-7; clone size: .; CDR3 DNA: TGTGCCAGCAGCGACGCCGGGACTAGCGGAACCTACGAGCAGTACTTC; CDR3 protein: CASSDAGTSGTYEQYF
D gene: .; V gene: TRBV20-1; J gene: TRBJ2-7; clone size: few; CDR3 DNA: TGCAGTGCTGTAGACTACGAGCAGTACTTC; CDR3 protein: CSAVDYEQYF
D gene: TRBD1; V gene: TRBV30; J gene: TRBJ2-2; clone size: .; CDR3 DNA: TGTGCCTGGAGGGGGACAGGTAACACCGGGGAGCTGTTTTTT; CDR3 protein: CAWRGTGNTGELFF
D gene: TRBD1; V gene: TRBV4-1; J gene: TRBJ2-4; clone size: once; CDR3 DNA: TGCGCCAGCAGCCAAGTCCAGGGGGAGCGAAGATTTGTAGCCAAAAACATTCAGTACTTC; CDR3 protein: CASSQVQGERRFVAKNIQYF
D gene: TRBD1; V gene: TRBV5-4; J gene: TRBJ1-4; clone size: .; CDR3 DNA: TGTGCCAGCAGCGCCTCAACTACAGGGGGAAAACTGTTTTTT; CDR3 protein: CASSASTTGGKLFF
D gene: .; V gene: TRBV12-5; J gene: TRBJ1-1; clone size: few; CDR3 DNA: TGTGCTAGTGGCCGATGGCCTGAAGCTTTCTTT; CDR3 protein: CASGRWPEAFF
D gene: TRBD2; V gene: TRBV30; J gene: TRBJ2-1; clone size: few; CDR3 DNA: TGTGCCTGGAGTTCGGGTGGGGGGGGAACCGCGCAGTTCTTC; CDR3 protein: CAWSSGGGGTAQFF
D gene: TRBD2; V gene: TRBV29-1; J gene: TRBJ2-1; clone size: .; CDR3 DNA: TGCAGCGTTGAAAAAACTAGCGGGATTCATGAGCAGTTCTTC; CDR3 protein: CSVEKTSGIHEQFF
D gene: .; V gene: TRBV6-6; J gene: TRBJ2-7; clone size: few; CDR3 DNA: TGTGCCAGCAGTGGAGCAGGGGTGAACCACGAGCAGTACTTC; CDR3 protein: CASSGAGVNHEQYF
D gene: .; V gene: TRBV7-9; J gene: TRBJ2-2; clone size: .; CDR3 DNA: TGTGCCAGCAGCTTAGCGTCGACAGTCGGTTCGGGGGAGCTGTTTTTT; CDR3 protein: CASSLASTVGSGELFF